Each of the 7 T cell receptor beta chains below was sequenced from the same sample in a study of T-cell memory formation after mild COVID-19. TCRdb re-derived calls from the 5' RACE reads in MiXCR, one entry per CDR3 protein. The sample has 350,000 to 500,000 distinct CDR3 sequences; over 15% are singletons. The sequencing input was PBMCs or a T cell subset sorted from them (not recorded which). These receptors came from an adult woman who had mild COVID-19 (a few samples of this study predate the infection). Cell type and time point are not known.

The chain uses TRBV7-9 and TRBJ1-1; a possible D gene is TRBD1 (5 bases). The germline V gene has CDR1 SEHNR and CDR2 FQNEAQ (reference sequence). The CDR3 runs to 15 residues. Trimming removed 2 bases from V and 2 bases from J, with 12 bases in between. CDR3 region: CASSLLSTVNTEAFF. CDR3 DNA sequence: TGTGCCAGCAGCTTACTCTCGACAGTTAACACTGAAGCTTTCTTT.

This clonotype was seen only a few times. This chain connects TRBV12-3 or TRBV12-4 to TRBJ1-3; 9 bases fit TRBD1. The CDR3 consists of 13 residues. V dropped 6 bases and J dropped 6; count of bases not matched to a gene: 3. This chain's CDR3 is CASSWDRVNTIYF. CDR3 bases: TGTGCCAGCAGCTGGGACAGGGTAAACACCATATATTTT.

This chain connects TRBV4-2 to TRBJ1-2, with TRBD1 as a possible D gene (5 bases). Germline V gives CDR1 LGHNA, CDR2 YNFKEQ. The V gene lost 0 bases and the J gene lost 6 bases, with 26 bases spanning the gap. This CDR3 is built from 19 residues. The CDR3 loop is CASSQEVTVGPGVSNGYTF. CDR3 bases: TGTGCCAGCAGCCAAGAGGTGACAGTGGGTCCAGGCGTCTCTAATGGCTACACCTTC.

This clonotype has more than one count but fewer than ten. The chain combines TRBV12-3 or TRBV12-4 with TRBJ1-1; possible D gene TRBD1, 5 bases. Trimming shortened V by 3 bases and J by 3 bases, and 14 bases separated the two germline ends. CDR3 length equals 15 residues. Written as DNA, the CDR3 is TGTGCCAGCAGTTTTTGGAGGGGATGGGACACTGAAGCTTTCTTT. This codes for CASSFWRGWDTEAFF.

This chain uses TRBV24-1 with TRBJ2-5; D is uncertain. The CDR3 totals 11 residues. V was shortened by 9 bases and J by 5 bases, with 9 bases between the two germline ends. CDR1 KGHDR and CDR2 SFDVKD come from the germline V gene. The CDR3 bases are TGTGCCACCCGGTTAGGGGAGACCCAGTACTTC. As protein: CATRLGETQYF.

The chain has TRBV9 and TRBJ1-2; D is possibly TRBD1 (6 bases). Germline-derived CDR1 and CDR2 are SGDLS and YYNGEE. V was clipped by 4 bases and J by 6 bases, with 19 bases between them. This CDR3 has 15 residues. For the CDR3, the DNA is TGTGCCAGCAGCCCCGGGGGCCTCGGGTCTAATGGCTACACCTTC. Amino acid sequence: CASSPGGLGSNGYTF.

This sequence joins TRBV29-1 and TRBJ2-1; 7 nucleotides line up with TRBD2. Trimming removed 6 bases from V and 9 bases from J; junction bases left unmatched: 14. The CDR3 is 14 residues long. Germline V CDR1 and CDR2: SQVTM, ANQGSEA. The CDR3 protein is CSVAISGGLPEQFF. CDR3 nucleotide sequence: TGCAGCGTAGCTATATCGGGGGGACTCCCTGAGCAGTTCTTC.